A selection of T cell receptor beta chains follows, all from one sample in a study of CXCR3-negative and CXCR3-positive naive CD8 T cells. TCRdb reworked the 5' RACE reads into one entry per CDR3 protein, no DNA. The data include 100,000 to 150,000 distinct CDR3 sequences; the top ten clones carry approximately 0.4%. The sample consisted of naive CXCR3+ CD8+ T cells from blood. The receptor set was obtained from a human donor in good health. Some clones in this sample may be carry-over from other donors' samples. CDR3s include the opening cysteine and the closing phenylalanine or tryptophan.

V	J	CDR3
TRBV28	TRBJ2-3	CASSSGLAGDTQYF
TRBV20-1	TRBJ1-2	CSAPRRDNYGYTF
TRBV5-4	TRBJ2-2	CASSPGTPTGELFF
TRBV7-9	TRBJ2-4	CASSAGQGEDIQYF
TRBV4-1	TRBJ2-2	CASSHRDRGRPENTGELFF
TRBV20-1	TRBJ2-1	CSARLAGDNEQFF
TRBV9	TRBJ2-1	CASSPPRTSGREQFF
TRBV6-5	TRBJ2-4	CASSPGTSGSGNIQYF
TRBV29-1	TRBJ2-7	CSVVYTYSYEQYF
TRBV11-2	TRBJ2-7	CASSLGTDYEQYF
TRBV29-1	TRBJ2-7	CSVEGGMPYEQYF
TRBV7-9	TRBJ2-1	CASSPQVAGSIMEQFF
TRBV5-1	TRBJ2-3	CASSTRDTQYF
TRBV2	TRBJ2-5	CASEASGFQETQYF
TRBV4-2	TRBJ2-1	CASSPSLGGRFYNEQFF
TRBV21-1	TRBJ1-1	CASSKVPGATEAFF
TRBV30	TRBJ1-2	CAWTHGANYGYTF
TRBV5-1	TRBJ2-5	CASSLVGQGMETQYF
TRBV9	TRBJ2-7	CASSPEVGLRNEQYF
TRBV23-1	TRBJ2-3	CASSQARRRVGTDTQYF
TRBV29-1	TRBJ2-7	CGVTIAGGTYEQYF
TRBV6-5	TRBJ2-1	CASKAIQHNEQFF
TRBV5-1	TRBJ2-4	CASKVEPGQGHIQYF
TRBV20-1	TRBJ1-5	CSASPGGGNQPQHF
TRBV20-1	TRBJ1-1	CSARFRWGATEAFF
TRBV10-1	TRBJ2-7	CASSRRRITYEQYF
TRBV29-1	TRBJ2-1	CSVFGQGYEQFF
TRBV29-1	TRBJ1-1	CSVGSNTEAFF
TRBV19	TRBJ1-5	CASSIILAGSNQPQHF
TRBV18	TRBJ2-1	CASSPSGQRNNEQFF
TRBV29-1	TRBJ1-1	CSGGQSLMNTEAFF
TRBV28	TRBJ1-6	CASSLNPGQYNSPLHF
TRBV7-2	TRBJ1-2	CASSLGGANYGYTF
TRBV29-1	TRBJ2-1	CSECRDGSYNEQFF
TRBV12-3/TRBV12-4	TRBJ2-1	CASSPWRGNNEQFF
TRBV6-4	TRBJ2-3	CASSDLAGGDTDTQYF
TRBV28	TRBJ2-3	CAFGHRGADTQYF
TRBV7-9	TRBJ1-5	CASSSGNQPQHF
TRBV9	TRBJ2-1	CASSVVGYNEQFF
TRBV4-1	TRBJ2-3	CASSLPGQGIDTQYF
TRBV29-1	TRBJ1-2	CSVEGRDSTNNYGYTF
TRBV29-1	TRBJ1-1	CSVEGQGPEAFF
TRBV19	TRBJ2-7	CASSITGQAYEQYF
TRBV7-9	TRBJ2-7	CASSGTGSEQYF
TRBV4-1	TRBJ2-7	CASSQESGVYEQYF
TRBV7-9	TRBJ2-2	CASSNTGELFF
TRBV7-9	TRBJ2-7	CASSDGLAGVGEQYF
TRBV4-3	TRBJ1-1	CASSQVLLQGDTEAFF
TRBV20-1	TRBJ2-7	CSARDTFSVPYEQYF
TRBV7-7	TRBJ2-1	CASSPGLASYNEQFF